Each of the 23 T cell receptor beta chains below was sequenced from the same sample in a study of T cell responses to AZD1222 COVID-19 vaccine. Only in-frame clones appear in the TCRdb table, and some are missing; sequencing was by immunoSEQ multiplex PCR. Among fewer than 150,000 clones listed, roughly 91% were seen once. This specimen was peripheral blood, taken on day 0 of AZD1222 vaccination. These receptors were obtained from an adult in good health.

This chain uses TRBV7-9 with TRBJ2-7, with D unclear. Germline V gene sequence: CDR1 SEHNR, CDR2 FQNEAQ (reference sequence). This CDR3 has 11 residues. Trimming removed 10 bases at V and 6 bases at J, with 13 bases between. The CDR3 spells CATQFLGEQYF. The DNA for the CDR3 is TGTGCCACCCAATTTCTTGGCGAGCAGTACTTC.

This clone qualifies as medium-sized. This CDR3 is CSAVENEQFF. CDR3 DNA sequence: TGCAGTGCTGTGGAAAATGAGCAGTTCTTC. V and J are TRBV20-1 and TRBJ2-1; no definite D call. Germline V CDR1 and CDR2: DFQATT, SNEGSKA (reference sequence). The CDR3 totals 10 residues. Between the trimmed V and J ends, which lost 5 bases and 7 bases, there was a span of 6 bases.

The V call is TRBV25-1, the J call TRBJ2-7; D uncertain. The V end lost 5 bases, the J end lost 3 bases, and 5 bases lay between the germline ends. The germline V gene encodes CDR1 MGHDK and CDR2 SYGVNS. The CDR3 is 11 residues long. As DNA, the CDR3 is TGTGCCAGCAGTCAGATCTACGAGCAGTACTTC. Its protein is CASSQIYEQYF.

This chain uses TRBV5-1 with TRBJ1-3; D is unresolved. The germline V gene has CDR1 SGHRS and CDR2 YFSETQ. V lost 1 base and J 4 bases, leaving 12 bases between the germline ends. CDR3 size: 15 residues. The CDR3 coding sequence is TGCGCCAGCAGCTTGAGCCCTGCACTCGGAAACACCATATATTTT. Protein sequence: CASSLSPALGNTIYF.

The rearrangement links TRBV7-8 to TRBJ2-7; D uncertain. The germline V gene has CDR1 SGHVS and CDR2 FQNEAQ. The ends were cut back, 1 base at V and 4 bases at J, with 8 bases in the middle. This CDR3 is built from 13 residues. CDR3 in amino acids: CASSLVVSYEQYF. DNA for the CDR3: TGTGCCAGCAGCTTAGTAGTCTCTTACGAGCAGTACTTC.

The chain has TRBV4-3 and TRBJ1-2; D call uncertain. This CDR3 contains 16 residues. Germline CDR1 LGHNA, CDR2 YSLEER. V gave up 0 bases and J gave up 6 bases, with 17 bases separating them. The CDR3 is CASSQDPSLWVDGYTF. For the CDR3, the DNA is TGCGCCAGCAGCCAAGATCCAAGCCTATGGGTCGATGGCTACACCTTC.

The V and J genes are TRBV7-2 and TRBJ2-1, with 9 bases aligning to TRBD2. The ends lost 0 bases at V and 10 bases at J; junction bases unmatched: 4. This CDR3 is 14 amino acids long. Germline-derived CDR1 and CDR2 are SGHTA and FQGNSA. The CDR3 DNA follows: TGTGCCAGCAGCTTAGCTCTAGCGGGGTGGGAGCAGTTCTTC. Translation: CASSLALAGWEQFF.

The rearrangement uses TRBV12-5 and TRBJ1-3; D may be TRBD1 (5 bases). Deletions cut 6 bases from V and 2 bases from J, with 8 bases between. Germline CDR1 LGHNT, CDR2 FRNRAP. CDR3 size: 13 residues. The CDR3 coding sequence is TGTGCTAGTGGCGCGGGGCCTGGAAACACCATATATTTT. It codes for CASGAGPGNTIYF.

The genes are TRBV5-1 and TRBJ1-1; perhaps TRBD1 as D (5 bases). Germline V lookup: CDR1 SGHRS, CDR2 YFSETQ. Trimming shortened V by 4 bases and J by 5 bases, and 12 bases separated the two germline ends. The CDR3 covers 13 residues. Here the CDR3 DNA reads TGCGCCAGCAGCCTCGGTAAGGGGACTGAAGCTTTCTTT. Translating gives CASSLGKGTEAFF.

The chain links TRBV3-1 (or the pseudogene TRBV3-2) to TRBJ1-5, with no clear D. The CDR3 spans 14 residues. The V end lost 3 bases, the J end lost 4 bases, and 10 bases lay between the germline ends. CDR1 is LGHDT, CDR2 YNNKEL, per germline (reference sequence). The CDR3 loop is CASSHGLGNQPQHF. The CDR3 nucleotides read TGTGCCAGCAGCCACGGGTTGGGGAATCAGCCCCAGCATTTT.

This sequence joins TRBV5-4 and TRBJ2-5; D may match TRBD1 or TRBD2 (6 bases each). The CDR3 consists of 16 residues. The germline gives CDR1 SGHNT, CDR2 YYREEE (reference sequence). With 5 bases removed from V and 2 bases from J, the gap between germline ends came to 19 bases. As DNA, the CDR3 is TGTGCCAGCAGGCGGGCGGGGACATGGGATCAAGAGACCCAGTACTTC. Translated: CASRRAGTWDQETQYF.

The chain recombines TRBV3-1 (or the pseudogene TRBV3-2) with TRBJ2-2, with D possibly matching TRBD2 (5 bases). Germline V gives CDR1 LGHDT, CDR2 YNNKEL (reference sequence). The CDR3 length is 13 residues. Trimming left V 4 bases short and J 8 bases short, with 11 bases between. The CDR3 loop is CASSRGVGGELFF. The CDR3 region has the DNA TGTGCCAGCAGCCGGGGAGTCGGGGGGGAGCTGTTTTTT.

The chain carries TRBV4-3 and TRBJ2-7, with TRBD2 matching 8 bases. The V gene end was trimmed by 4 bases and the J gene end by 3 bases; junction bases not matched to a gene: 8. Germline CDR1 reads LGHNA; CDR2 reads YSLEER. CDR3 length equals 15 residues. The CDR3 sequence is CASSLESGRRYEQYF. The CDR3 bases are TGCGCCAGCAGCCTGGAAAGCGGGAGACGCTACGAGCAGTACTTC.

This chain uses TRBV4-3 with TRBJ1-1, with 9 bases that match TRBD1. V shed 3 bases, J shed 4 bases, and the junction held 0 bases outside the gene matches. The germline V gene has CDR1 LGHNA and CDR2 YSLEER. The CDR3 length is 13 residues. For the CDR3, the DNA is TGCGCCAGCAGCCAGGACAGGGGCACTGAAGCTTTCTTT. Residues: CASSQDRGTEAFF.

The CDR3 coding sequence is TGTGCCATCAGTGAGGGACAGAACCTTAACCGTTACGAGCAGTACTTC. It specifies CAISEGQNLNRYEQYF. This chain joins TRBV10-3 and TRBJ2-7; D is perhaps TRBD1 (6 bases). From germline, CDR1 is ENHRY and CDR2 SYGVKD. V was cut by 2 bases and J by 4 bases, with 18 bases left in between. The CDR3 loop spans 16 amino acids.

The V gene is TRBV29-1, the J gene TRBJ1-1; 7 bases agree with TRBD1. J was trimmed by 0 bases and V by 0 bases; bases with no gene match: 10. The CDR3 totals 17 residues. CDR1 and CDR2 (germline): SQVTM, ANQGSEA. The CDR3 spells CSVEDPRGQELNTEAFF. The CDR3 DNA sequence: TGCAGCGTTGAAGATCCTAGAGGACAGGAATTGAACACTGAAGCTTTCTTT.

This clone appeared a single time. This chain connects TRBV7-9 to TRBJ2-7, with D perhaps TRBD1 (5 bases). V shed 5 bases and J shed 2 bases, with 16 bases lying between them. There are 15 residues in the CDR3. Germline V lookup: CDR1 SEHNR, CDR2 FQNEAQ (reference sequence). The CDR3 protein is CASSTTELVTYEQYF. The CDR3 nucleotides read TGTGCCAGCAGCACGACAGAATTAGTAACCTACGAGCAGTACTTC.

A single count supports this clone. The J gene is TRBJ1-3, the V gene TRBV3-1 (or the pseudogene TRBV3-2); D uncertain. Germline CDR1 LGHDT, CDR2 YNNKEL (reference sequence). V shed 4 bases and J shed 3 bases, with 10 bases lying between them. The CDR3 is 14 amino acids. The CDR3 sequence is CASSRGGVGNTIYF. DNA of the CDR3: TGTGCCAGCAGCCGGGGAGGTGTTGGAAACACCATATATTTT.

V and J are TRBV30 and TRBJ1-2; 8 nucleotides align to TRBD1. After removal of 1 base from V and 6 bases from J, the junction contained 7 bases not matched to a gene. There are 14 residues in the CDR3. The germline CDR1 and CDR2 sequences are GTSNPN and SVGIG (reference sequence). DNA of the CDR3: TGTGCCTGGAGTGGGGACAGGTTCTTTCATGGCTACACCTTC. The encoded protein is CAWSGDRFFHGYTF.

The rearrangement joins TRBV6-2 or TRBV6-3 to TRBJ2-1, with D possibly being TRBD2 (7 bases). Trimming stripped 0 bases from V and 0 bases from J, with 15 bases between. CDR1 and CDR2 from the germline V gene are MNHEY and SVGEGT. CDR3 size: 18 residues. DNA of the CDR3: TGTGCCAGCAGTTACTCGACTGAAGGGGGGGGCTCCTACAATGAGCAGTTCTTC. This encodes CASSYSTEGGGSYNEQFF.

CDR3 coding DNA: TGTGCCAGCAGCGTCGGGACACCGAACACCGGGGAGCTGTTTTTT. It is translated as CASSVGTPNTGELFF. This chain links TRBV5-8 with TRBJ2-2; a weak D match, TRBD1 (6 bases). This CDR3 has 15 residues. Germline-derived CDR1 and CDR2 are SGHTS and YDEGEE. The V gene lost 4 bases and the J gene lost 0 bases, with 10 bases spanning the gap.

V and J are TRBV6-2 or TRBV6-3 and TRBJ1-4; perhaps TRBD1 as D (5 bases). The length of the CDR3 is 15 residues. Germline assignment: CDR1 MNHEY and CDR2 SVGEGT. The V end was cut by 2 bases, the J end by 8 bases, with 15 bases between. Here the CDR3 DNA reads TGTGCCAGCAGTTACCGGGGCCAGGCTGGCGAAAAACTGTTTTTT. Translation: CASSYRGQAGEKLFF.

This clone was detected once. V is TRBV27 and J is TRBJ1-4; 7 positions match TRBD1. CDR3 length equals 16 residues. The junction had 13 bases not matched to a gene; V was cut back by 4 bases and J by 8 bases. Germline V gene lookup returns CDR1 MNHEY and CDR2 SMNVEV (reference sequence). CDR3 sequence (DNA): TGTGCCAGCAGTTCCGTCCCACAGGGGACTAGGGAAAAACTGTTTTTT. It is translated as CASSSVPQGTREKLFF.